This entry describes one TCR beta chain. Participant age was about 18 to 89 years, and participants resided in 20 to 30 US areas. With 9 bases clipped from V and 1 base from J, the junction kept 8 bases outside the gene matches. Per germline, CDR1 LNHDA and CDR2 SQIVND (reference sequence). The CDR3 totals 14 residues. This record belongs to a study of blood T cell repertoires in COVID-19. Looking at the study overall: The United States, Italy and Spain were the sources of the acute and convalescent COVID-19 samples. Sample material is recorded as cDNA or gDNA derived from T cells, B-cell-depleted T cells, or PBMCs.

Under the authors' procedure: Estimated nucleated cell counts came from reference gene primer amplification. The table came from immunoSEQ multiplex PCR; TCRdb's copy has only in-frame clones and leaves some out. That table is the source of V, J and clone size, and D and trimming were worked out from the DNA. The repertoire holds 300,000 to 350,000 clones, with about nine tenths as singletons. The chain employs TRBV19 and TRBJ1-2, with 7 nucleotides matching TRBD1. The origin of this receptor is a woman between 25 and 40 years old who had recovered from COVID-19. Sample: PBMCs or T cells enriched from blood (not recorded which). The CDR3 region is CASRPGTVNYGYTF. The CDR3 DNA follows: TGTGCCAGCCGGCCCGGGACAGTTAACTATGGCTACACCTTC.